This entry lists 26 T cell receptor beta chains sequenced from one sample in a study of identical twins. Using its own MiXCR run on the 5' RACE reads, TCRdb lists one record per CDR3 protein. The sample includes 700,000 or so distinct CDR3 sequences, 21% of them seen just once. These data were also filed under a second study, of T cells expressing NK-cell markers.

The sequencing input was PBMCs. The receptors were gathered from a woman between 18 and 30 years old in good health.

The chain joins TRBV5-6 to TRBJ1-2, with no clear D. CDR1 is SGHDT, CDR2 YYEEEE, per germline. Deletions cut 2 bases from V and 6 bases from J, with 11 bases between. CDR3 size: 13 residues. The chain's CDR3 is CASSFRSQDGYTF. The CDR3 DNA is TGTGCCAGCAGCTTCCGATCTCAGGATGGCTACACCTTC.

In this sample, this clonotype turned up a few times. The rearrangement links TRBV3-1 to TRBJ2-7; 9 bases fit TRBD2. Germline V lookup: CDR1 LGHDT, CDR2 YNNKEL (reference sequence). This CDR3 is built from 15 residues. The J segment lost 4 bases and the V segment lost 3 bases, leaving 7 bases of the junction unmatched. CDR3 loop: CASSHRAGGSYEQYF. As DNA, the CDR3 is TGTGCCAGCAGCCATCGAGCGGGAGGATCGTACGAGCAGTACTTC.

This clonotype turned up a few times. For the CDR3, the DNA is TGCGCCAGCAGCGGGCGGGAGTATGACAATGAGCAGTTCTTC. It encodes CASSGREYDNEQFF. The gene calls are TRBV4-3 and TRBJ2-1, with 7 bases aligning to TRBD2. V trimming: 5 bases; J trimming: 5 bases; junction bases outside the gene matches: 6. The germline CDR1 and CDR2 sequences are LGHNA and YSLEER. The CDR3 extends over 14 amino acids.

This clonotype was seen repeatedly, ten times or more. The gene calls are TRBV6-2 or TRBV6-3 and TRBJ2-1; 10 bases fit TRBD2. CDR3 length: 14 amino acids. CDR1 and CDR2 (germline): MNHEY, SVGEGT. The V and J ends lost 4 bases and 10 bases, in that order; junction bases with no gene match: 7. CDR3 bases: TGTGCCAGCAGTTCCGGGACTAGCGTCCGGGAGCAGTTCTTC. The encoded protein is CASSSGTSVREQFF.

This clonotype was seen at least ten times. The chain links TRBV20-1 to TRBJ1-1, with TRBD1 as a possible D gene (5 bases). This CDR3 has 15 amino acids. The V end was cut by 3 bases, the J end by 8 bases, with 22 bases between. Looked up from germline, CDR1 is DFQATT and CDR2 is SNEGSKA (reference sequence). CDR3 sequence (DNA): TGCAGTGCTAGGAAGAGGGGCGGGCCTTGGTGGGAAGCTTTCTTT. Residues: CSARKRGGPWWEAFF.

This clonotype was counted only a few times. V gene TRBV9 combines with J gene TRBJ2-7; D gene unclear. The germline CDR1 and CDR2 sequences are SGDLS and YYNGEE. Trimming pared 4 bases from V and 2 bases from J, leaving 13 bases between. The CDR3 is made up of 14 amino acids. The CDR3 loop is CASSTNGRTYEQYF. Written as DNA, the CDR3 is TGTGCCAGCAGCACCAACGGCCGTACCTACGAGCAGTACTTC.

The chain uses TRBV12-3 or TRBV12-4 and TRBJ1-6, with a possible D match to TRBD1 (5 bases). The CDR3 has 13 residues. V lost 5 bases, J lost 12 bases, and 14 bases lay in between. The CDR3 bases are TGTGCCAGCAGTACCCAAAGGGGAGAACCCCTCCACTTT. This translates into CASSTQRGEPLHF.

The gene calls are TRBV7-9 and TRBJ1-4; TRBD1 might be the D (5 bases). V lost 5 bases and J lost 8, with 15 bases in between. Germline CDR1 SEHNR, CDR2 FQNEAQ (reference sequence). The CDR3 covers 14 residues. DNA of the CDR3: TGTGCCAGCAGCCTCGGGCCCAACAGGGAAAAACTGTTTTTT. It translates to CASSLGPNREKLFF. Drawing the rest from reference TRBV7-9 and TRBJ1-4, the complete variable domain is DTGVSQNPRHKITKRGQNVTFRCDPISEHNRLYWYRQTLGQGPEFLTYFQNEAQLEKSRLLSDRFSAERPKGSFSTLEIQRTEQGDSAMYLCASSLGPNREKLFFGSGTQLSVL.

In this sample, this clonotype turned up a few times. The chain has TRBV30 and TRBJ1-1; 7 bases agree with TRBD1. The V segment lost 2 bases and the J segment 0 bases; nucleotides outside the gene matches: 3. Germline-derived CDR1 and CDR2 are GTSNPN and SVGIG (reference sequence). This CDR3 spans 14 amino acids. The CDR3 coding sequence is TGTGCCTGGAGTACGGACAGGATGAACACTGAAGCTTTCTTT. This sequence encodes CAWSTDRMNTEAFF.

This clonotype is a singleton in its sample. The genes are TRBV12-3 or TRBV12-4 and TRBJ2-2; D remains unclear. V dropped 4 bases and J dropped 7 bases, with 16 bases sitting between them. The CDR3 spans 15 residues. The CDR3 DNA reads TGTGCCAGCAGTTGGCAACATACGTCCGTCGGGGAGCTGTTTTTT. Amino acids: CASSWQHTSVGELFF.

The chain joins TRBV5-1 to TRBJ1-2, with TRBD1 matching over 7 bases. Germline V gives CDR1 SGHRS, CDR2 YFSETQ. With V trimmed by 2 bases and J by 4 bases, 8 bases remained unmatched. The CDR3 covers 15 residues. The CDR3 DNA is TGCGCCAGCAGCTTAACCGGGACAGAAAGCTATGGCTACACCTTC. Translating it yields CASSLTGTESYGYTF.

The CDR3 protein is CASRQGYSNQPQHF. The DNA for the CDR3 is TGTGCCAGCAGACAGGGGTATAGCAATCAGCCCCAGCATTTT. V usage is TRBV6-1 and J usage is TRBJ1-5, with 7 bases that match TRBD1. The CDR3 totals 14 residues. In germline, CDR1 is MNHNS, CDR2 SASEGT. V lost 6 bases, J lost 0 bases, and 2 bases stayed unmatched.

This chain connects TRBV15 to TRBJ1-5; TRBD1 agrees at 7 bases. This CDR3 region has 16 residues. Per germline, CDR1 LNHNV and CDR2 YYDKDF (reference sequence). The ends lost 2 bases at V and 3 bases at J; junction bases unmatched: 7. CDR3 coding DNA: TGTGCCACCAGCAGAAGAACGGGACAGCTCAATCAGCCCCAGCATTTT. Translation gives CATSRRTGQLNQPQHF.

V and J are TRBV3-1 and TRBJ2-7, with a possible D match to TRBD2 (6 bases). CDR1 is LGHDT, CDR2 YNNKEL, per germline (reference sequence). V lost 3 bases and J 0 bases, leaving 12 bases between the germline ends. This CDR3 region has 15 residues. The CDR3 coding sequence is TGTGCCAGCAGCCAGGGGGACGGGAGCTCCTACGAGCAGTACTTC. Its translation is CASSQGDGSSYEQYF.

This clonotype was counted only a few times. The V gene is TRBV29-1, the J gene TRBJ2-3; TRBD2 agrees at 7 bases. From germline, CDR1 is SQVTM and CDR2 ANQGSEA. The CDR3 covers 13 residues. V lost 7 bases and J lost 6; bases outside the gene matches: 10. The CDR3 DNA is TGCAGCGCGGAGGGAGGGGCCGGGGATACGCAGTATTTT. It encodes CSAEGGAGDTQYF.

This chain connects TRBV5-1 to TRBJ2-7, with TRBD2 matching 8 bases. CDR3 size: 17 residues. Germline V gene lookup returns CDR1 SGHRS and CDR2 YFSETQ. The junction had 11 bases not matched to a gene; V was cut back by 3 bases and J by 0 bases. The CDR3 nucleotides are TGCGCCAGCAGCTCCTTGAGCGGGGGCCGTATCTCCTACGAGCAGTACTTC. Its protein is CASSSLSGGRISYEQYF.

This clonotype was seen a few times. The J gene is TRBJ2-5, the V gene TRBV20-1; 10 bases align to TRBD1. Germline lookup yields CDR1 DFQATT and CDR2 SNEGSKA (reference sequence). The CDR3 spans 14 residues. V trimming: 3 bases; J trimming: 5 bases; junction bases outside the gene matches: 6. DNA of the CDR3: TGCAGTGCTAGGGGGGGACAGGGGCTGGAGACCCAGTACTTC. Its protein is CSARGGQGLETQYF.

This clonotype was observed a few times. This sequence joins TRBV5-1 and TRBJ1-6; a possible D gene is TRBD1 (6 bases). Trimming pared 3 bases from V and 7 bases from J, leaving 17 bases between. The CDR3 covers 16 residues. Germline CDR1 SGHRS, CDR2 YFSETQ. The CDR3 DNA sequence: TGCGCCAGCAGCTACTGGACAGTCCAGGGAAATTCACCCCTCCACTTT. Its protein product is CASSYWTVQGNSPLHF.

This chain joins TRBV5-1 and TRBJ2-4; 8 bases align to TRBD1. This CDR3 contains 14 residues. Germline trimming cut 2 bases from V and 4 bases from J; bases unmatched to any gene: 2. In germline, CDR1 is SGHRS, CDR2 YFSETQ. CDR3 in amino acids: CASSFDRGKNIQYF. In nucleotides, the CDR3 is TGCGCCAGCAGCTTCGACAGGGGTAAAAACATTCAGTACTTC.

The chain links TRBV27 to TRBJ2-1, with TRBD1 as a possible D gene (6 bases). Trimming removed 5 bases from V and 2 bases from J, with 13 bases in between. From germline, CDR1 is MNHEY and CDR2 SMNVEV (reference sequence). This CDR3 is 15 amino acids long. In DNA, the CDR3 is TGTGCCAGCAGTCCACTTGGGGGCACCTACAATGAGCAGTTCTTC. Its translation: CASSPLGGTYNEQFF.

This chain connects TRBV5-1 to TRBJ2-1; 11 bases match TRBD1. The V and J ends lost 2 bases and 8 bases, in that order; junction bases with no gene match: 3. Germline CDR1 SGHRS, CDR2 YFSETQ. CDR3 length equals 14 residues. The CDR3 sequence: CASSFGQGAYEQFF. In DNA form, the CDR3 reads TGCGCCAGCAGCTTTGGACAGGGGGCCTATGAGCAGTTCTTC.

The chain recombines TRBV7-9 with TRBJ2-5; D call uncertain. Germline lookup yields CDR1 SEHNR and CDR2 FQNEAQ (reference sequence). The V and J ends lost 6 bases and 3 bases respectively, with 17 bases between them. The CDR3 spans 15 residues. This CDR3 is CASREGLGVEETQYF. The CDR3 coding sequence is TGTGCCAGCAGAGAAGGATTAGGCGTGGAAGAGACCCAGTACTTC.

The chain uses TRBV10-3 and TRBJ2-1, with a weak D call TRBD1 (5 bases). Per germline, CDR1 ENHRY and CDR2 SYGVKD. This CDR3 spans 11 amino acids. Trimming took off 6 bases at V and 8 bases at J, with 8 bases between the two ends. In nucleotides, the CDR3 is TGTGCCATCAGCTTAGGGGATGAGCAGTTCTTC. This translates into CAISLGDEQFF.

This clonotype was observed once. V is TRBV5-1 and J is TRBJ2-1, with 10 bases that match TRBD2. Trimming removed 9 bases from V and 3 bases from J; junction bases left unmatched: 6. Germline V lookup: CDR1 SGHRS, CDR2 YFSETQ. The CDR3 has 14 amino acids. The CDR3 loop is CATRGLADYNEQFF. CDR3 coding DNA: TGCGCCACCCGCGGACTAGCGGACTACAATGAGCAGTTCTTC.

The chain recombines TRBV4-3 with TRBJ2-7; 8 bases align to TRBD2. Germline V gene sequence: CDR1 LGHNA, CDR2 YSLEER. J gave up 3 bases and V 0 bases, and 7 bases lay outside the gene matches. The CDR3 consists of 16 residues. The CDR3 DNA is TGCGCCAGCAGCCAAGACAGGTCGGGACTAGGCTACGAGCAGTACTTC. Its translation is CASSQDRSGLGYEQYF.

This clonotype showed up just a few times. The CDR3 bases are TGTGCCAGCAGCGTAGTAGGCGCCCAGGCTCACGAGCAGTACTTC. Residues: CASSVVGAQAHEQYF. V gene TRBV9 combines with J gene TRBJ2-7; D uncertain. Deletions cut 0 bases from V and 5 bases from J, with 15 bases between. This CDR3 spans 15 amino acids. The germline CDR1 and CDR2 sequences are SGDLS and YYNGEE.